Below are 18 T cell receptor beta chains sequenced from a single sample in a study of blood T cell repertoires in COVID-19. Assay: immunoSEQ multiplex PCR; the TCRdb copy retains only in-frame clones and omits some. The data hold approximately 160,000 clones, with around 82% observed a single time. Sequencing used peripheral blood. These receptors all stem from a man aged 55 to 69 with active or convalescent COVID-19.

The chain joins TRBV7-9 to TRBJ1-4; D is possibly TRBD1 (5 bases). The CDR3 is 14 amino acids. V shed 5 bases and J shed 7 bases, with 14 bases lying between them. Per the germline V gene, CDR1 is SEHNR and CDR2 is FQNEAQ (reference sequence). CDR3 DNA sequence: TGTGCCAGCAGCGAAGGGGAGGTTAGTGAAAAACTGTTTTTT. Its translation is CASSEGEVSEKLFF.

V usage is TRBV5-6 and J usage is TRBJ1-5; TRBD1 matches 11 bases. Germline V gene data show CDR1 as SGHDT and CDR2 as YYEEEE. The CDR3 spans 17 residues. V trimming: 4 bases; J trimming: 2 bases; junction bases outside the gene matches: 8. CDR3 amino acids: CASSADRGPGGNQPQHF. Written as DNA, the CDR3 is TGTGCCAGCAGCGCGGACAGGGGGCCAGGTGGCAATCAGCCCCAGCATTTT.

The gene calls are TRBV7-9 and TRBJ2-2; 14 bases line up with TRBD2. Germline assignment: CDR1 SEHNR and CDR2 FQNEAQ (reference sequence). The CDR3 consists of 18 residues. The J segment lost 5 bases and the V segment lost 5 bases, leaving 10 bases of the junction unmatched. CDR3 in amino acids: CASSPPGLAGGSTGELFF. The DNA of the CDR3 is TGTGCCAGCAGCCCGCCTGGACTAGCGGGAGGTAGTACCGGGGAGCTGTTTTTT.

The chain has TRBV2 and TRBJ2-5, with D uncertain. Germline CDR1 is SNHLY and CDR2 is FYNNEI. The CDR3 sequence is 13 residues long. Between the trimmed V and J ends, which lost 8 bases and 5 bases, there was a span of 15 bases. This chain's CDR3 is CASRFGLRETQYF. The CDR3 DNA is TGTGCCAGCCGCTTCGGGTTACGGGAGACCCAGTACTTC.

Note on this clone: Other DNA sequences in the sample encode the same CDR3. The CDR3, as DNA: TGTGCCAGCAGCGTTGGGCAGGGGAATTCACCCCTCCACTTT. As protein: CASSVGQGNSPLHF. V is TRBV9 and J is TRBJ1-6; possibly TRBD1 for D (6 bases). The CDR3 sequence is 14 residues long. Trimming removed 2 bases at V and 7 bases at J, with 10 bases between. Per germline, CDR1 SGDLS and CDR2 YYNGEE.

The CDR3 spells CASSLAQGVSYNEQFF. CDR3 in DNA: TGTGCCAGCAGCTTAGCCCAGGGGGTGTCCTACAATGAGCAGTTCTTC. The chain carries TRBV11-1 and TRBJ2-1; 7 bases are a match to TRBD1. The CDR3 length is 16 residues. Germline loops: CDR1 SGHAT, CDR2 FQDESV (reference sequence). Trimming cost V 0 bases and J 1 base; bases outside gene matches: 3.

V gene TRBV5-1 combines with J gene TRBJ2-7; the match to TRBD1 covers 9 bases. This CDR3 has 14 amino acids. The ends lost 5 bases at V and 3 bases at J; junction bases unmatched: 6. The germline CDR1 and CDR2 sequences are SGHRS and YFSETQ. In DNA form, the CDR3 reads TGCGCCAGCAGGACCGGACAGGGGAACTACGAGCAGTACTTC. Amino acids: CASRTGQGNYEQYF.

This chain uses TRBV7-3 with TRBJ2-1; perhaps TRBD2 as D (6 bases). Germline-derived CDR1 and CDR2 are SGHTA and FQGTGA. Trimming cost V 2 bases and J 0 bases, with 14 bases left between them. This CDR3 is built from 17 residues. The CDR3 DNA reads as TGTGCCAGCAGCTTACGGCCCGGGGGAAGCTCCTACAATGAGCAGTTCTTC. This codes for CASSLRPGGSSYNEQFF.

The J gene is TRBJ2-6, the V gene TRBV6-1; 14 bases are shared with TRBD2. The CDR3 spans 20 residues. Germline loops: CDR1 MNHNS, CDR2 SASEGT. V trimming: 2 bases; J trimming: 2 bases; junction bases outside the gene matches: 8. CDR3 DNA: TGTGCCAGCAGTGAATTAGGACTAGCGGGAGGAGGCGCTGGGGCCAACGTCCTGACTTTC. This gives the protein CASSELGLAGGGAGANVLTF.

The chain joins TRBV5-1 to TRBJ1-1, with D tentatively TRBD1 (5 bases). Trimming stripped 4 bases from V and 3 bases from J, with 13 bases between. This CDR3 has 14 amino acids. Per the germline V gene, CDR1 is SGHRS and CDR2 is YFSETQ. DNA of the CDR3: TGCGCCAGCAGCGTATACGACAGAGACACTGAAGCTTTCTTT. Residues: CASSVYDRDTEAFF.

This chain uses TRBV2 with TRBJ1-2; D is uncertain. This CDR3 spans 14 amino acids. CDR1 and CDR2 from the germline V gene are SNHLY and FYNNEI. V dropped 4 bases and J dropped 0 bases, with 9 bases sitting between them. CDR3 sequence: CASSGGVANYGYTF. CDR3 bases: TGTGCCAGCAGTGGAGGCGTTGCTAACTATGGCTACACCTTC.

The rearrangement links TRBV5-1 to TRBJ2-7; TRBD2 matches at 11 bases. Germline V gives CDR1 SGHRS, CDR2 YFSETQ. The CDR3 has 14 amino acids. J lost 4 bases, V lost 5 bases, and 5 bases had no gene match. This chain's CDR3 is CASRLAGDGYEQYF. The CDR3 DNA reads as TGCGCCAGCAGACTAGCGGGAGATGGGTACGAGCAGTACTTC.

This chain connects TRBV6-1 to TRBJ1-2; D might be TRBD1 (6 bases). This CDR3 region has 17 residues. Germline loops: CDR1 MNHNS, CDR2 SASEGT. Trimming stripped 0 bases from V and 1 base from J, with 15 bases between. The CDR3 reads CASSEAQTGRGNYGYTF. The CDR3 DNA reads as TGTGCCAGCAGTGAAGCTCAGACAGGTCGAGGTAACTATGGCTACACCTTC.

The gene calls are TRBV10-1 and TRBJ2-7; 7 bases are a match to TRBD1. The germline V gene encodes CDR1 WNHNN and CDR2 SYGVQD (reference sequence). Trimming took 2 bases from V and 6 from J; bases not matched to a gene: 1. The CDR3 runs 12 residues. CDR3 protein: CASSENRGEQYF. CDR3 nucleotide sequence: TGCGCCAGCAGTGAGAACAGGGGCGAGCAGTACTTC.

Here the CDR3 reads CASSEEGQGYNSPLHF. In DNA, the CDR3 is TGTGCCAGCAGTGAAGAGGGACAGGGTTATAATTCACCCCTCCACTTT. The chain combines TRBV6-1 with TRBJ1-6; 9 nucleotides agree with TRBD1. From germline, CDR1 is MNHNS and CDR2 SASEGT. J lost 4 bases, V lost 1 base, and 2 bases had no gene match. The CDR3 consists of 16 residues.

This clone appeared a few times. The gene calls are TRBV5-1 and TRBJ2-1; 8 nucleotides match TRBD2. The CDR3 runs to 14 residues. V dropped 4 bases and J dropped 5; count of bases not matched to a gene: 5. Germline lookup yields CDR1 SGHRS and CDR2 YFSETQ. CDR3 protein: CASSRSGRHNEQFF. CDR3 coding DNA: TGCGCCAGCAGCAGAAGCGGGAGACACAATGAGCAGTTCTTC.

The gene calls are TRBV9 and TRBJ2-5; 9 nucleotides align to TRBD1. Germline V lookup: CDR1 SGDLS, CDR2 YYNGEE. The CDR3 has 14 residues. With V trimmed by 4 bases and J by 5 bases, 6 bases remained unmatched. The CDR3 region has the DNA TGTGCCAGCAGCAGGGGACAGGGCAGTGAGACCCAGTACTTC. It yields the protein CASSRGQGSETQYF.

CDR3 bases: TGTGCCAGCAGCCAAGGGGCCGTTTACAATGAGCAGTTCTTC. As protein: CASSQGAVYNEQFF. The chain is built from TRBV3-1 (or the pseudogene TRBV3-2) and TRBJ2-1; D remains unclear. Trimming took 1 base from V and 4 from J, leaving 8 bases between them. Germline V gene lookup returns CDR1 LGHDT and CDR2 YNNKEL (reference sequence). This CDR3 is 14 amino acids long.